The clone carrying this T cell receptor beta chain was seen more than once but under ten times. These data are taken from a study of blood T cell repertoires in COVID-19. Study details: Italy, Spain and the United States were the sources of the convalescent and acute COVID-19 samples. Nucleic acid was either cDNA or gDNA, and it came from T cells, B-cell-depleted T cells, or PBMCs.

Authors' processing steps: How many nucleated cells were present was estimated from reference gene primer amplification. Sequenced by immunoSEQ multiplex PCR; TCRdb stores in-frame clones only, minus some. Clone size and the V and J calls come from that table; the DNA yielded D and trimming. Among about 150,000 clones listed, 80% to 85% were seen once. The length of the CDR3 is 15 residues. V lost 3 bases, J lost 2 bases, and 11 bases lay in between. CDR1 is SGHTA and CDR2 is FQGNSA in the germline V gene. V usage is TRBV7-2 and J usage is TRBJ1-3; D possibly corresponds to TRBD1 (5 bases). Sequenced: peripheral blood. The clonotype comes from a woman in her sixties or seventies with acute or convalescent COVID-19. The CDR3 DNA is TGTGCCAGCAGCTTTTTGGCGGGGGCTGGAAACACCATATATTTT. This sequence encodes CASSFLAGAGNTIYF.